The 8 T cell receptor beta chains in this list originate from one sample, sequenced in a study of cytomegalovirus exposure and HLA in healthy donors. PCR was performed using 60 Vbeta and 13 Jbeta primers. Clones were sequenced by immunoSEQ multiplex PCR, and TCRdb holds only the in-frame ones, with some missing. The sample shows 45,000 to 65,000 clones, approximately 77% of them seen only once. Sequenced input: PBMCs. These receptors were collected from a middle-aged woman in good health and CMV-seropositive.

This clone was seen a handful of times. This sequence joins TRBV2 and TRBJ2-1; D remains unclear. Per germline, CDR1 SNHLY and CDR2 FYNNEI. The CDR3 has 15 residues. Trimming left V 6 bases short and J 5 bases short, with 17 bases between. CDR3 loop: CASRSEALRDNEQFF. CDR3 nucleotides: TGTGCCAGCAGATCCGAAGCGCTCCGGGACAATGAGCAGTTCTTC.

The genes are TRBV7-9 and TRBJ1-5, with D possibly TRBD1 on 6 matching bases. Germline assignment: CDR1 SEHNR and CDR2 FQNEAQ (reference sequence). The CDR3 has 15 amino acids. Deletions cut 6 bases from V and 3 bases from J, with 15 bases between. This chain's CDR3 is CASSSVQGPNQPQHF. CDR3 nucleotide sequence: TGTGCCAGCAGTTCGGTACAGGGCCCCAATCAGCCCCAGCATTTT.

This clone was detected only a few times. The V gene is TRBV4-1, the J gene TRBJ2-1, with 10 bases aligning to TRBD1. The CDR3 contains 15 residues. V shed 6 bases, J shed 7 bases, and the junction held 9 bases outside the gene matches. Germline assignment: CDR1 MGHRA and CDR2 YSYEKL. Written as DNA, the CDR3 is TGCGCCAGCAGTGCACCGGGACAGGGGTTAAATGAGCAGTTCTTC. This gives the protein CASSAPGQGLNEQFF.

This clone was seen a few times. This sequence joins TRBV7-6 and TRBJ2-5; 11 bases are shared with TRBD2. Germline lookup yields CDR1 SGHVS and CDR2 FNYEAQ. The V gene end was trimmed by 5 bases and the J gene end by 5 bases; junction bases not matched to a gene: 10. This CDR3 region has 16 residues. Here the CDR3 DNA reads TGTGCCAGCAGCCGCGAGACTAGCGGGGCGGGGGAGACCCAGTACTTC. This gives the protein CASSRETSGAGETQYF.

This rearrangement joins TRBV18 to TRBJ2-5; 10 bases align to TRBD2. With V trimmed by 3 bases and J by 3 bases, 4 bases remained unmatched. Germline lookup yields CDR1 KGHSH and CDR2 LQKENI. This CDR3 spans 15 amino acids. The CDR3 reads CASSPSAGGKETQYF. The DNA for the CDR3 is TGTGCCAGCTCACCCTCAGCGGGGGGGAAAGAGACCCAGTACTTC.

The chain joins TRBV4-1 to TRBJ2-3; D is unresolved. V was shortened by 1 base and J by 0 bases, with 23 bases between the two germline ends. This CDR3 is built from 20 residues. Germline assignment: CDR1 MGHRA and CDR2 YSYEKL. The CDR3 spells CASSQGEWASSRTSTDTQYF. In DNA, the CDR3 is TGCGCCAGCAGCCAAGGAGAATGGGCCTCCAGTAGAACTAGCACAGATACGCAGTATTTT.

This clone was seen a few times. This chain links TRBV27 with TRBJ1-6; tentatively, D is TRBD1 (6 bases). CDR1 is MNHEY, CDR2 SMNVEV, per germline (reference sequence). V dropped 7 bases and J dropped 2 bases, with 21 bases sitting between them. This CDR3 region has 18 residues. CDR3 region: CASKKGLIPGAYNSPLHF. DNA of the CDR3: TGTGCCAGCAAGAAGGGGTTAATCCCAGGGGCCTATAATTCACCCCTCCACTTT.

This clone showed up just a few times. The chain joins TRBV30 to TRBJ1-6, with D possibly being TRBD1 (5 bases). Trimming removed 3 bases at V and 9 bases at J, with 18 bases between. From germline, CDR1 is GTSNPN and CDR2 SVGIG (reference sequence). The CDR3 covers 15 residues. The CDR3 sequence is CAWRGGSVESSPLHF. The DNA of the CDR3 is TGTGCCTGGAGGGGGGGGAGTGTAGAAAGTTCACCCCTCCACTTT.